The rows below give T cell receptor beta chains drawn from one sample of a study of shared clonotypes between healthy human individuals. TCRdb's table, derived via immunoSEQ multiplex PCR, lists solely in-frame clones and lacks some. The data show some 2,400,000 clones, more than 90% seen once. Input material: naive CD4+ T cells sorted from blood. Receptors were obtained from a man younger than 30 in good health. Each CDR3 is given with its conserved first and last residue. Fields, in order: clone size, J gene, D gene, V gene, CDR3 protein, CDR3 DNA. The D gene is left open where the match is weak. Clone size is stated in some rows and not others, as once, few, many or a class when expanded.

- TRBJ2-7 TRBD1 TRBV9 CASSLAGTVGEQYF TGTGCCAGCAGCCTAGCCGGGACAGTGGGCGAGCAGTACTTC
- TRBJ2-7 TRBD1 TRBV28 CASSLGDRFREQYF TGTGCCAGCAGTTTAGGGGACAGGTTCAGGGAGCAGTACTTC
- TRBJ2-3 - TRBV18 CASSPELASTDTQYF TGTGCCAGCTCACCTGAACTAGCTAGCACAGATACGCAGTATTTT
- TRBJ2-7 - TRBV4-1 CASSQDRGREQYF TGCGCCAGCAGCCAAGACAGGGGCCGCGAGCAGTACTTC
- TRBJ2-7 - TRBV7-9 CASSDPNLYEQYF TGTGCCAGCAGCGACCCGAATTTATACGAGCAGTACTTC
- TRBJ1-4 - TRBV27 CASSLMGSGEKLFF TGTGCCAGCAGTTTAATGGGTTCGGGTGAAAAACTGTTTTTT
- TRBJ1-5 - TRBV6-1 CASTNLGNNQPQHF TGTGCCAGCACAAACTTGGGGAACAATCAGCCCCAGCATTTT
- TRBJ1-1 - TRBV19 CASSIGEVVNTEAFF TGTGCCAGTAGTATCGGGGAGGTAGTGAACACTGAAGCTTTCTTT
- TRBJ2-2 - TRBV2 CASSAIVNTGELFF TGTGCCAGCAGTGCAATCGTAAACACCGGGGAGCTGTTTTTT
- TRBJ2-7 - TRBV2 CASSRGGTSTYEQYF TGTGCCAGCTCCCGAGGGGGGACTTCCACCTACGAGCAGTACTTC
- TRBJ1-2 - TRBV2 CASSAQGPNYGYTF TGTGCCAGCAGCGCCCAGGGGCCTAACTATGGCTACACCTTC
- TRBJ2-5 - TRBV7-9 CASSLGRDEETQYF TGTGCCAGCAGCTTAGGAAGGGACGAAGAGACCCAGTACTTC
- TRBJ2-5 TRBD1 TRBV5-1 CASSPGQGRETQYF TGCGCCAGCAGCCCCGGACAGGGAAGAGAGACCCAGTACTTC
few TRBJ1-2 - TRBV6-5 CASTKGAGYTF TGTGCCAGCACCAAAGGTGCCGGCTACACCTTC
- TRBJ2-2 - TRBV9 CASTPGNTGELFF TGTGCCAGCACCCCGGGAAACACCGGGGAGCTGTTTTTT
- TRBJ1-6 TRBD1 TRBV5-1 CASSLEGGISPLHF TGCGCCAGCAGCTTGGAAGGGGGCATATCACCCCTCCACTTT
- TRBJ1-3 - TRBV5-1 CASSSGGSGNTIYF TGCGCCAGCAGCTCCGGGGGGTCTGGAAACACCATATATTTT
- TRBJ2-5 - TRBV5-1 CASSFSGYQETQYF TGCGCCAGCAGCTTTTCCGGATACCAAGAGACCCAGTACTTC
few TRBJ1-2 - TRBV12-5 CASGLDYRAYGYTF TGTGCTAGTGGTTTGGATTACCGGGCGTATGGCTACACCTTC
once TRBJ1-1 - TRBV18 CASSPPSRKDTEAFF TGTGCCAGCTCACCACCTTCCCGGAAGGACACTGAAGCTTTCTTT
- TRBJ2-4 TRBD2 TRBV4-3 CASGPGLAGPIQYF TGCGCCAGCGGTCCGGGACTAGCGGGTCCTATTCAGTACTTC
- TRBJ2-1 - TRBV27 CASSLLPRAAAFNEQFF TGTGCCAGCAGTCTTCTCCCCCGGGCCGCGGCCTTCAATGAGCAGTTCTTC
- TRBJ2-1 TRBD2 TRBV29-1 CSVRRTSEYNEQFF TGCAGCGTTCGTAGGACTAGCGAGTACAATGAGCAGTTCTTC
once TRBJ2-5 - TRBV15 CATSRDEADRYF TGTGCCACCAGCAGAGATGAGGCAGACAGGTACTTC
- TRBJ2-7 TRBD2 TRBV30 CAWSGLAEAEQYF TGTGCCTGGAGTGGGCTAGCGGAGGCCGAGCAGTACTTC
- TRBJ1-1 - TRBV10-3 CAISNRGGTTEAFF TGTGCCATCAGTAATCGAGGGGGGACCACTGAAGCTTTCTTT
- TRBJ2-5 - TRBV2 CASSVGVETQYF TGTGCCAGCAGTGTGGGGGTAGAGACCCAGTACTTC
- TRBJ2-7 TRBD2 TRBV4-1 CASSQGTSGGSHEQYF TGCGCCAGCAGCCAAGGTACTAGCGGGGGATCGCACGAGCAGTACTTC
- TRBJ2-2 - TRBV19 CASSAVSNTGELFF TGTGCCAGTAGTGCGGTCTCGAACACCGGGGAGCTGTTTTTT
- TRBJ1-2 - TRBV9 CASSVAEEFYGYTF TGTGCCAGCAGCGTAGCTGAGGAGTTCTATGGCTACACCTTC
- TRBJ1-3 - TRBV5-1 CASSLGQPSSGNTIYF TGCGCCAGCAGCTTGGGACAGCCGAGCTCTGGAAACACCATATATTTT
- TRBJ2-7 TRBD2 TRBV6-1 CASSVPLAGGPDYEQYF TGTGCCAGCAGTGTACCACTAGCGGGAGGGCCAGACTACGAGCAGTACTTC
- TRBJ1-2 - TRBV9 CASSPEEGGLYGYTF TGTGCCAGCAGCCCCGAGGAGGGGGGACTTTATGGCTACACCTTC
- TRBJ2-6 - TRBV2 CASSDARTGGAWGANVLTF TGTGCCAGCAGCGATGCCAGGACGGGGGGCGCTTGGGGGGCCAACGTCCTGACTTTC
- TRBJ2-5 - TRBV6-4 CASRQGDETQYF TGTGCCAGCAGGCAAGGGGACGAGACCCAGTACTTC
- TRBJ1-2 - TRBV19 CASSIPRESLGYTF TGTGCCAGTAGTATACCCCGGGAATCTCTTGGCTACACCTTC
once TRBJ1-1 - TRBV18 CASSPKENTEAFF TGTGCCAGCTCCCCCAAGGAGAACACTGAAGCTTTCTTT
- TRBJ2-4 TRBD1 TRBV11-3 CASSLGDSKNIQYF TGTGCCAGCAGCTTAGGGGACAGTAAAAACATTCAGTACTTC
- TRBJ1-4 - TRBV28 CASTRRHGEKLFF TGTGCCAGCACACGACGTCACGGTGAAAAACTGTTTTTT
- TRBJ1-5 - TRBV30 CAWSPSRVQPQHF TGTGCCTGGAGCCCATCCAGGGTTCAGCCCCAGCATTTT
- TRBJ2-3 TRBD2 TRBV7-9 CASSLAGGKADTQYF TGTGCCAGCAGCTTAGCGGGGGGGAAGGCCGATACGCAGTATTTT
- TRBJ2-3 - TRBV19 CASSITGTDTQYF TGTGCCAGTAGTATCACGGGCACAGATACGCAGTATTTT
- TRBJ2-7 - TRBV6-4 CASSPTPTDTYEQYF TGTGCCAGCAGTCCTACTCCCACGGATACCTACGAGCAGTACTTC
- TRBJ1-6 - TRBV9 CASSVGQNNSPLHF TGTGCCAGCAGCGTAGGACAGAATAATTCACCCCTCCACTTT
- TRBJ2-1 - TRBV10-3 CAISDDRGGNEQFF TGTGCCATCAGTGACGATAGGGGGGGCAATGAGCAGTTCTTC
- TRBJ2-6 - TRBV6-6 CASSLHRTGGANVLTF TGTGCCAGCAGCCTTCATCGGACCGGTGGGGCCAACGTCCTGACTTTC
- TRBJ2-2 - TRBV30 CAWSQGTPGELFF TGTGCCTGGAGTCAGGGGACACCCGGGGAGCTGTTTTTT
- TRBJ2-7 - TRBV11-2 CASSLAGVPSYEQYF TGTGCCAGCAGCTTAGCAGGGGTCCCCTCCTACGAGCAGTACTTC
- TRBJ2-1 - TRBV15 CATSMRVGWVPFF TGTGCCACCAGCATGAGGGTCGGGTGGGTTCCGTTCTTC
- TRBJ2-1 TRBD1 TRBV5-8 CASSLVLDRGPQFF TGTGCCAGCAGCTTGGTACTAGACAGGGGGCCTCAGTTCTTC
- TRBJ2-1 TRBD2 TRBV11-2 CASSLEVLAGTREQFF TGTGCCAGCAGCTTAGAGGTACTAGCGGGAACGCGTGAGCAGTTCTTC
- TRBJ1-6 - TRBV7-9 CASSLAGVLASPLHF TGTGCCAGCAGCTTAGCGGGGGTTCTCGCTTCACCCCTCCACTTT
- TRBJ2-7 TRBD2 TRBV4-3 CASSQDVAAGLSYEQYF TGCGCCAGCAGCCAAGATGTTGCAGCGGGACTCTCCTACGAGCAGTACTTC
- TRBJ1-5 TRBD1 TRBV6-1 CASSEARRRGWDRDVNQPQHF TGTGCCAGCAGTGAAGCGAGGAGAAGGGGCTGGGACAGGGACGTGAATCAGCCCCAGCATTTT
- TRBJ2-7 - TRBV21-1 CASSFKDGPFYEQYF TGTGCCAGCAGTTTCAAGGACGGGCCCTTCTACGAGCAGTACTTC
- TRBJ1-6 - TRBV2 CASSGSGGNSPLHF TGTGCCAGCAGTGGATCGGGGGGAAATTCACCCCTCCACTTT
- TRBJ1-1 - TRBV12-5 CASGLNQGYTEAFF TGTGCTAGTGGTTTGAACCAGGGCTACACTGAAGCTTTCTTT
- TRBJ2-7 TRBD2 TRBV4-2 CASSQDRSGGPYEQYF TGTGCCAGCAGCCAAGATAGGAGCGGGGGGCCCTACGAGCAGTACTTC
- TRBJ2-1 - TRBV9 CASSGRQRSSYNEQFF TGTGCCAGCAGCGGTCGCCAGAGGAGCTCCTACAATGAGCAGTTCTTC
- TRBJ2-2 TRBD1 TRBV7-9 CASSAGTGVNHGELFF TGTGCCAGCAGCGCGGGGACAGGGGTGAATCACGGGGAGCTGTTTTTT